This passage covers 29 T cell receptor beta chains from one sample sequenced in a study of Graves' ophthalmopathy and Graves' hyperthyroidism. Amplification of TCR beta CDR3 regions used RNA transcripts. The library came from an HTBI-primed first-round RT-PCR and a second-round multiplex PCR. MiXCR, run by TCRdb on the multiplex PCR reads, gives a single entry per CDR3 protein. The sample lists some 750,000 distinct CDR3 sequences; approximately 40% were seen once. Sequencing was done on a sample of peripheral blood. These TCRs come from an adult man with Graves' ophthalmopathy.

This clonotype has a count of ten or more. This chain uses TRBV7-9 with TRBJ2-5; 8 bases fit TRBD1. Trimming took 5 bases from V and 5 from J; bases not matched to a gene: 7. The CDR3 length is 14 residues. Germline V lookup: CDR1 SEHNR, CDR2 FQNEAQ (reference sequence). This chain's CDR3 is CASSPRQGAETQYF. The CDR3 DNA follows: TGTGCCAGCAGCCCGCGGCAGGGGGCCGAGACCCAGTACTTC.

A remark on this clonotype: A much larger clone differs from this one at a single base, so this may be a read error. The chain joins TRBV19 to TRBJ1-5; 9 bases line up with TRBD1. Germline values: CDR1 LNHDA, CDR2 SQIVND (reference sequence). The length of the CDR3 is 14 residues. The CDR3 DNA follows: TGTGCCGGTAGTGCCGGGACAGGGAGTCAGCCCCAGCATTTT. This gives the protein CAGSAGTGSQPQHF.

The V call is TRBV10-3, the J call TRBJ1-3, with TRBD1 as a possible D gene (6 bases). In germline, CDR1 is ENHRY, CDR2 SYGVKD. V lost 10 bases and J 2 bases, leaving 9 bases between the germline ends. This CDR3 has 12 amino acids. CDR3 bases: TGTGCCACCGGGACAACTGGAAACACCATATATTTT. Translating it yields CATGTTGNTIYF.

This clonotype has at least ten counts. The V and J genes are TRBV11-2 and TRBJ1-1; TRBD1 matches 8 bases. V was clipped by 1 base and J by 6 bases; unmatched bases: 1. The CDR3 covers 13 residues. Germline CDR1 reads SGHAT; CDR2 reads FQNNGV. The CDR3 nucleotides read TGTGCCAGCAGCTTAGGGACAGGGTCTGAAGCTTTCTTT. Encoded protein: CASSLGTGSEAFF.

The chain joins TRBV2 to TRBJ1-2; the D is unclear. The CDR3 runs 13 residues. Germline V CDR1 and CDR2: SNHLY, FYNNEI. With 6 bases removed from V and 0 bases from J, the gap between germline ends came to 8 bases. DNA for the CDR3: TGTGCCAGCAGCGATGCGCCTAACTATGGCTACACCTTC. Its protein product is CASSDAPNYGYTF. The whole variable domain, filled in from reference TRBV2 and TRBJ1-2, reads EPEVTQTPSHQVTQMGQEVILRCVPISNHLYFYWYRQILGQKVEFLVSFYNNEISEKSEIFDDQFSVERPDGSNFTLKIRSTKLEDSAMYFCASSDAPNYGYTFGSGTRLTVV.

This rearrangement joins TRBV7-2 to TRBJ2-2; a possible D gene is TRBD1 (6 bases). The CDR3 totals 16 residues. The V end was cut by 3 bases, the J end by 0 bases, with 11 bases between. Germline V gives CDR1 SGHTA, CDR2 FQGNSA. CDR3 sequence reads: CASSFSTGSNTGELFF. The CDR3 DNA sequence: TGTGCCAGCAGCTTTAGTACAGGGTCGAACACCGGGGAGCTGTTTTTT.

The V call is TRBV15, the J call TRBJ2-2, with D possibly being TRBD2 (5 bases). Germline V CDR1 and CDR2: LNHNV, YYDKDF (reference sequence). The CDR3 runs to 15 residues. V was trimmed by 2 bases and J by 6 bases, leaving 13 bases between them. CDR3: CATSRPGRAAGELFF. In DNA form, the CDR3 reads TGTGCCACCAGCAGACCCGGGCGAGCGGCCGGGGAGCTGTTTTTT.

Concerning this clonotype itself: This could be a read error, since a much larger clone is one nucleotide away. The V gene is TRBV15, the J gene TRBJ2-7; 9 bases are a match to TRBD2. The CDR3 is made up of 15 amino acids. CDR1 and CDR2 (germline): LNHNV, YYDKDF (reference sequence). This CDR3 reads CATSRDGSGSYERYF. Written as DNA, the CDR3 is TGTGCCACCAGCAGAGATGGTAGCGGGAGTTACGAGCGGTACTTC.

In the case of this clonotype: A read error may account for a junction end that differs from germline. This chain links TRBV29-1 with TRBJ2-5; D is perhaps TRBD2 (7 bases). CDR1 SQVTM and CDR2 ANQGSEA come from the germline V gene. This CDR3 contains 13 residues. The CDR3 DNA is TGCAGCGTTGAAGTAGGGGGGGCAGAGGCCCAGTACTTC. As protein: CSVEVGGAEAQYF. Using reference TRBV29-1 and TRBJ2-5 for the parts outside the CDR3, the full variable domain is SAVISQKPSRDICQRGTSLTIQCQVDSQVTMMFWYRQQPGQSLTLIATANQGSEATYESGFVIDKFPISRPNLTFSTLTVSNMSPEDSSIYLCSVEVGGAEAQYFGPGTRLLVL.

This clonotype was seen many times. V and J are TRBV24-1 and TRBJ2-2; 10 nucleotides agree with TRBD1. Trimming took 7 bases from V and 2 from J; bases not matched to a gene: 3. There are 15 residues in the CDR3. Germline assignment: CDR1 KGHDR and CDR2 SFDVKD. The CDR3 here is CATSPTGGNTGELFF. The CDR3 DNA reads TGTGCCACCAGCCCGACAGGGGGCAACACCGGGGAGCTGTTTTTT.

The J gene is TRBJ2-6, the V gene TRBV10-3, with 8 bases fitting TRBD1. The V and J ends lost 10 bases and 3 bases, in that order; junction bases with no gene match: 11. The CDR3 has 16 residues. The germline gives CDR1 ENHRY, CDR2 SYGVKD. The DNA for the CDR3 is TGTGCCAGCACCCGAACAGGGGGGAGTGGGGCCAACGTCCTGACTTTC. Translation gives CASTRTGGSGANVLTF.

Details on this clonotype: Since a much larger clone is just one base distant, this may be a read error. V usage is TRBV11-2 and J usage is TRBJ1-4; possibly TRBD1 for D (6 bases). Germline V gene lookup returns CDR1 SGHAT and CDR2 FQNNGV. The CDR3 is made up of 15 amino acids. CDR3 DNA sequence: TGTGCCAGCAACTTAGTCGGCGGACAGAGGGAGAGGCTGTTTTTT. Translating it yields CASNLVGGQRERLFF.

V usage is TRBV20-1 and J usage is TRBJ2-7; TRBD1 matches 11 bases. The CDR3 contains 15 residues. V was pared by 5 bases and J by 7 bases, with 13 bases of the junction left unmatched. The V gene's germline CDR1 is DFQATT and CDR2 SNEGSKA (reference sequence). The CDR3 loop reads CSAQQDRGLPAEQYF. The CDR3 DNA sequence: TGCAGTGCTCAACAGGACAGGGGGCTCCCCGCGGAGCAGTACTTC.

In this sample, this clonotype turned up many times. The V and J genes are TRBV7-8 and TRBJ1-2, with D maybe TRBD1 (5 bases). Trimming pared 5 bases from V and 4 bases from J, leaving 11 bases between. Germline CDR1 and CDR2: SGHVS and FQNEAQ. CDR3 length: 13 amino acids. The CDR3 loop reads CASSAGGGYGYTF. DNA of the CDR3: TGTGCCAGCAGCGCCGGCGGGGGCTATGGCTACACCTTC.

A remark on this clonotype: This clone may be a read error of a much larger clone one base away. This sequence joins TRBV7-9 and TRBJ2-7, with D possibly TRBD1 on 5 matching bases. This CDR3 region has 13 residues. With 5 bases removed from V and 3 bases from J, the gap between germline ends came to 11 bases. In germline, CDR1 is SEHNR, CDR2 FQNEAQ (reference sequence). CDR3 nucleotide sequence: TGTGCCAGCAGCAAGGGGCTGGGCTACGAGCAGTACTTC. Translating it yields CASSKGLGYEQYF.

The chain links TRBV15 to TRBJ2-5; 15 nucleotides agree with TRBD2. V lost 5 bases, J lost 1 base, and 8 bases stayed unmatched. Germline assignment: CDR1 LNHNV and CDR2 YYDKDF (reference sequence). This CDR3 is built from 18 residues. CDR3 coding DNA: TGTGCCACCAGCGGGACTAGCGGGGGGCAATCCCTCCAAGAGACCCAGTACTTC. Residues: CATSGTSGGQSLQETQYF. Full variable domain (missing parts from reference TRBV15 and TRBJ2-5): DAMVIQNPRYQVTQFGKPVTLSCSQTLNHNVMYWYQQKSSQAPKLLFHYYDKDFNNEADTPDNFQSRRPNTSFCFLDIRSPGLGDTAMYLCATSGTSGGQSLQETQYFGPGTRLLVL.

The chain has TRBV19 and TRBJ2-6; D ambiguous. V gave up 3 bases and J gave up 2 bases, with 11 bases separating them. CDR3 size: 16 residues. Germline assignment: CDR1 LNHDA and CDR2 SQIVND (reference sequence). The CDR3 spells CASSMVGIAGANVLTF. In DNA form, the CDR3 reads TGTGCCAGTAGTATGGTGGGGATTGCTGGGGCCAACGTCCTGACTTTC.

In this sample, this clonotype turned up a few times. J is TRBJ2-7 and V is TRBV6-5; D may correspond to TRBD1 or TRBD2 (5 bases each). The V and J ends lost 0 bases and 7 bases respectively, with 10 bases between them. The CDR3 totals 13 residues. Germline assignment: CDR1 MNHEY and CDR2 SVGAGI. The CDR3 nucleotides are TGTGCCAGCAGTTACTCGGGACCAACTGAGCAGTACTTC. Protein sequence: CASSYSGPTEQYF.

As concerns this clonotype: One end of the junction varies from germline; a read error may be responsible. The chain recombines TRBV19 with TRBJ1-5, with TRBD1 matching 9 bases. This CDR3 has 15 residues. Germline-derived CDR1 and CDR2 are LNHDA and SQIVND (reference sequence). The CDR3 DNA sequence: TGCGCCAGCAGCCAAGAGACAGGGGGAAGTCAGCCCCAGCATTTT. Its protein product is CASSQETGGSQPQHF.

This chain joins TRBV2 and TRBJ2-7; maybe TRBD2 (5 bases). Germline V gene sequence: CDR1 SNHLY, CDR2 FYNNEI. The length of the CDR3 is 13 residues. Trimming shortened V by 8 bases and J by 2 bases, and 13 bases separated the two germline ends. The CDR3 region is CASAKGGPYEQYF. The DNA for the CDR3 is TGTGCCAGCGCCAAGGGCGGGCCCTACGAGCAGTACTTC.

This clonotype was seen just once. Relative to the germline gene, one junction end is altered; a read error may explain this. This chain joins TRBV2 and TRBJ2-5; the match to TRBD1 covers 7 bases. The CDR3 spans 13 residues. Germline lookup yields CDR1 SNHLY and CDR2 FYNNEI. The CDR3 DNA follows: TGTGTCAGCAGTTGGGACAGTCAAGAGACCCAGTACTTC. This gives the protein CVSSWDSQETQYF.

The chain uses TRBV14 and TRBJ1-6, with D maybe TRBD1 (5 bases). CDR1 is SGHDN, CDR2 FVKESK, per germline. V lost 4 bases, J lost 9 bases, and 25 bases lay in between. This CDR3 is built from 18 residues. This chain's CDR3 is CASSPTRGAGTVGSPLHF. The CDR3, as DNA: TGTGCCAGCAGCCCCACGCGAGGGGCCGGGACCGTGGGTTCACCCCTCCACTTT.

The rearrangement links TRBV12-3 or TRBV12-4 to TRBJ2-5; D uncertain. Trimming shortened V by 3 bases and J by 2 bases, and 13 bases separated the two germline ends. This CDR3 is built from 15 residues. Here the CDR3 reads CASSFLEVDQETQYF. The CDR3 bases are TGTGCCAGCAGTTTCTTAGAGGTGGATCAAGAGACCCAGTACTTC.

This clonotype showed up many times. The chain links TRBV25-1 to TRBJ1-2, with D uncertain. The CDR3 covers 15 residues. Germline V gene data show CDR1 as MGHDK and CDR2 as SYGVNS. V dropped 2 bases and J dropped 2 bases, with 12 bases sitting between them. As DNA, the CDR3 is TGTGCCAGCAGTGAACCGGGTCCTGTGAACTATGGCTACACCTTC. It yields the protein CASSEPGPVNYGYTF.

V usage is TRBV7-9 and J usage is TRBJ2-2; 7 nucleotides align to TRBD1. CDR3 length: 17 residues. Germline V CDR1 and CDR2: SEHNR, FQNEAQ (reference sequence). V lost 2 bases and J lost 4; bases outside the gene matches: 10. CDR3 bases: TGTGCCAGCAGCTTAACCCCCGGACAGGTAGCCACCGGGGAGCTGTTTTTT. Translation: CASSLTPGQVATGELFF.

The CDR3 DNA reads TGTGCCAGCTCCCCTCCGGGGACAGGGTTTTCACCCCTCCACTTT. Protein sequence: CASSPPGTGFSPLHF. The chain employs TRBV6-1 and TRBJ1-6; TRBD1 matches 9 bases. The CDR3 consists of 15 residues. The germline V gene has CDR1 MNHNS and CDR2 SASEGT. V lost 8 bases and J lost 9; bases outside the gene matches: 11.

This clonotype was seen ten or more times. The CDR3 nucleotides read TGCAGTGCTAGTCAGGGGCATAATGAAAAACTGTTTTTT. Translating gives CSASQGHNEKLFF. The genes are TRBV20-1 and TRBJ1-4; TRBD1 might be the D (6 bases). CDR1 and CDR2 from the germline V gene are DFQATT and SNEGSKA (reference sequence). V was cut by 3 bases and J by 4 bases, with 9 bases left in between. This CDR3 comprises 13 residues.

This chain joins TRBV2 and TRBJ2-5; 10 positions match TRBD2. CDR1 and CDR2 (germline): SNHLY, FYNNEI. V dropped 6 bases and J dropped 5; count of bases not matched to a gene: 3. This CDR3 spans 13 amino acids. The CDR3 loop is CASRISGGETQYF. The CDR3 nucleotides are TGTGCCAGCAGGATTAGCGGGGGGGAGACCCAGTACTTC.

V gene TRBV12-3 or TRBV12-4 combines with J gene TRBJ2-7; D tentatively fits TRBD1 or TRBD2 (5 bases each). Trimming removed 8 bases from V and 6 bases from J, with 26 bases in between. CDR3 length: 16 amino acids. The CDR3 nucleotides are TGTGCCAGCCAATCCCGTAGAGGACGGGGCTCCGGCGAGCAGTACTTC. Amino acids: CASQSRRGRGSGEQYF.